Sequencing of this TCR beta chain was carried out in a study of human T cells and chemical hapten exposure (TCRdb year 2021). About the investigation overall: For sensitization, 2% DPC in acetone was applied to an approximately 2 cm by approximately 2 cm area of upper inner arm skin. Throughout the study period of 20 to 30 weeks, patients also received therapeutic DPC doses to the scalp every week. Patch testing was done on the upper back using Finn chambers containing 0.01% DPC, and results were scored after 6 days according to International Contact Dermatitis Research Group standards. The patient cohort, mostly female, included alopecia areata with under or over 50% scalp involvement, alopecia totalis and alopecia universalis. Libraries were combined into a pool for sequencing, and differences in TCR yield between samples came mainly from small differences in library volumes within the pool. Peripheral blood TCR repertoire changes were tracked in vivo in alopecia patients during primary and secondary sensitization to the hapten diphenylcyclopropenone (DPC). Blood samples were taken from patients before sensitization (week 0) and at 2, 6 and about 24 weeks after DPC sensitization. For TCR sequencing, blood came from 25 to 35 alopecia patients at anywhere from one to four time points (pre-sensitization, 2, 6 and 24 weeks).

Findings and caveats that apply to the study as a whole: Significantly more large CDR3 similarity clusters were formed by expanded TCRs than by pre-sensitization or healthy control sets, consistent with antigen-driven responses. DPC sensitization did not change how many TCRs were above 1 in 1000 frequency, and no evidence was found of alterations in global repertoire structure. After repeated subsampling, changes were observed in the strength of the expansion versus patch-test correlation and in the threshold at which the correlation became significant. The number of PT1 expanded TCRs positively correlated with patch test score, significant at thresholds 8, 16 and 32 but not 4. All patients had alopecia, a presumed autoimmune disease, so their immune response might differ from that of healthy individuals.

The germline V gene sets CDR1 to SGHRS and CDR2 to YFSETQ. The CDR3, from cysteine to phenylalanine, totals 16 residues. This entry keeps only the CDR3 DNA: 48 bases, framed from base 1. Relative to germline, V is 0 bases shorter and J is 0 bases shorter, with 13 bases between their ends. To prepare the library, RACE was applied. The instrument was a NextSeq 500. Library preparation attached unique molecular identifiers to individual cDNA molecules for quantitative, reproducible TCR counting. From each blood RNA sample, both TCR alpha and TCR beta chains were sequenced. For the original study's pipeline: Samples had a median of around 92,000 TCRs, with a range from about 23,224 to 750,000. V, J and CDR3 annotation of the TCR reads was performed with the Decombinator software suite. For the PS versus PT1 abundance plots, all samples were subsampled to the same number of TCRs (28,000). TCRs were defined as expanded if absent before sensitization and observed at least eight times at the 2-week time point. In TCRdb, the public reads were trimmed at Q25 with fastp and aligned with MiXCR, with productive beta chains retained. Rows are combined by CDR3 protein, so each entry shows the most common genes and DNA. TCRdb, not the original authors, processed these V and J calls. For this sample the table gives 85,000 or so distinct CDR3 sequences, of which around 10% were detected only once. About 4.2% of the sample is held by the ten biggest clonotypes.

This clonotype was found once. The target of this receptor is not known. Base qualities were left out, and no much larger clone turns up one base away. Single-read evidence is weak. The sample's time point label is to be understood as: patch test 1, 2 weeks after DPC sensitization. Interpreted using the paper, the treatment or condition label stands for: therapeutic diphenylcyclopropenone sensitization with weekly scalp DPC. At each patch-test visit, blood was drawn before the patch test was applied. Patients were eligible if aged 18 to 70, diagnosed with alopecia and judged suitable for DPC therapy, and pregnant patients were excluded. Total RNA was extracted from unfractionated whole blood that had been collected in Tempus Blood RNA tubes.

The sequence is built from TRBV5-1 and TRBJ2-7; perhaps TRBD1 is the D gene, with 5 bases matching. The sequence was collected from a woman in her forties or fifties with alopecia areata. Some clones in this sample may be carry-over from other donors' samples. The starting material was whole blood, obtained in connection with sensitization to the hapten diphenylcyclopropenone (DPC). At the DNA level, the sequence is TGCGCCAGCAGCTTGGGTCACAGGATCCTCTCCTACGAGCAGTACTTC. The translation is CASSLGHRILSYEQYF.